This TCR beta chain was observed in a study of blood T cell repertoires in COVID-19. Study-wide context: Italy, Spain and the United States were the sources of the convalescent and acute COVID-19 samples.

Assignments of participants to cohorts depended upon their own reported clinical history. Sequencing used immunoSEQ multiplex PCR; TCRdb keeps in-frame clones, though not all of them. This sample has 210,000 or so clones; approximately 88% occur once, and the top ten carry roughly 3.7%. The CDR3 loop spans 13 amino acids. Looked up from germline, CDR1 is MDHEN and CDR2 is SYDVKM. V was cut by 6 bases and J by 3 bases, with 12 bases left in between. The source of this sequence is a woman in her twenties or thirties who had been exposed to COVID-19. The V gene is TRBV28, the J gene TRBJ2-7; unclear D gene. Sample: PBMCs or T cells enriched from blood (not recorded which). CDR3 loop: CASRPPSNYEQYF. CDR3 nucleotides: TGTGCCAGCAGACCCCCGAGCAACTACGAGCAGTACTTC. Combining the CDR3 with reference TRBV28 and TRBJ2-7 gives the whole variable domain DVKVTQSSRYLVKRTGEKVFLECVQDMDHENMFWYRQDPGLGLRLIYFSYDVKMKEKGDIPEGYSVSREKKERFSLILESASTNQTSMYLCASRPPSNYEQYFGPGTRLTVT.